This T cell receptor beta chain is from a study of blood T cells in healthy people across ages (dated by TCRdb to the mid-2010s). Broadly, across the study: Template switching captured roughly one uniquely barcoded TCR beta cDNA molecule per two T cells in model experiments. Using deep sequencing normalized with unique cDNA molecular identifiers, the study measured how TCR beta repertoire diversity changes with age. Four age groups were formed from the donors: young (average roughly 15 years), middle-aged (approximately 40), aged (under 70) and long-lived (about 75). To avoid experimental bias, donors of different ages were distributed randomly across sequencing lanes. Two additional independent replicas of 1 million unique cDNA reads from the same blood draw were analyzed for two donors (one aged 18 to 29 and one aged 80 or older). The full study reports these points: Because donor CMV infection status was unknown, age-related changes in expanded clonotypes were potentially confounded. Observed TCR beta diversity per million T cells fell roughly linearly with age, and a significant reduction was already apparent by age about 36. Estimates of total diversity based on one million sequenced T cells were regarded as lower bounds and as underestimates. Bulk unsorted PBMC profiling prevented conclusive comparison of naive and antigen-experienced compartments. A strong correlation was found between observed TCR beta diversity and the percentage of naive T cells measured by flow cytometry. The long-lived group showed more naive CD4+ T cells, fewer expanded clones and increased TCR diversity than the aged group, suggesting age selection.

Systemically healthy Caucasian individuals from Russia, some 38 in total and aged roughly 6 to 90 years, were included as donors. Roughly 9 milliliters of peripheral blood were drawn from each donor into EDTA-treated Vacutainer tubes. Ficoll-Paque density-gradient centrifugation was used to isolate PBMCs, with at least 6.5 million per sample. Total RNA was extracted from PBMCs with Trizol reagent, with at least 6 micrograms obtained per sample. For every donor, flow cytometry on a PBMC aliquot measured the percentage of naive CD45RAhigh/CD27high T cells. Concerning this clonotype itself: Its antigen remains unidentified. Base-call qualities are not available, and no considerably larger clone is one nucleotide away.

The CDR3, cysteine through phenylalanine, is 12 amino acids long. Only the CDR3 DNA stays, 36 bases, in frame from base 1. Trimming accounts for 6 bases at V and 8 bases at J, while the number of junction bases matched to no gene is 6. Library preparation used 5' RACE. The reads were generated on an Illumina HiSeq 2500. A second PCR of about 6 to 12 cycles was performed with a sample-barcoded 5' primer and a J-beta primer mix. Each TCR beta cDNA molecule received a unique molecular identifier from a template-switch 5' adaptor carrying 12 random nucleotides. At least 2.5 million CDR3-containing paired-end reads were obtained from each sample. First-strand cDNA synthesis was performed from all RNA using the Mint cDNA synthesis kit, with priming by a TRBC-specific oligonucleotide. After uracil-DNA glycosylase treatment, a first 18-cycle PCR used universal primers M1SS and BC2_uni_R on all cDNA. In the original analysis: Normalization of each sample was performed by random selection of 1 million high-quality reads, each carrying a distinct molecular identifier. Reads sharing molecular identifiers were discarded rather than binned into consensus sequences. CDR3 identification, clonotype clustering and error correction used MiTCR with a Q25 quality threshold and the strictest error-elimination algorithm. A nonparametric unseen species model with Euler transformation was used to estimate a lower bound on total TCR beta diversity. Clones were called with MiXCR by TCRdb after fastp trimmed the public reads at Q25, and only in-frame beta chains were retained. A single entry per CDR3 protein holds the most common genes and DNA from its merged rows. The V and J calls and clone size are TCRdb's, not the authors'. The sample includes about 760,000 distinct CDR3 sequences, with about 56% observed a single time. The top ten clones comprise around a quarter of the sample.

This chain joins TRBV12-3 or TRBV12-4 to TRBJ1-2; 7 bases in the middle match TRBD1. Sequenced input: blood. This sequence originates from a man aged 35 to 55 in good health. The CDR3 in this case is CASRGTAHGYTF. The nucleotide sequence is given as TGTGCCAGCAGAGGGACAGCACACGGCTACACCTTC.